Below, one T cell receptor (beta chain) is given with its context. Its target is not known. This record belongs to a study of T cell responses to AZD1222 COVID-19 vaccine. Notes on the study in general: Regions 160-218 and 743-854 dominated among vaccine-associated CD4 TCRs spanning spike. White British ancestry dominated among donors, who included more females, and clonal diversity was possibly underestimated. None of the repertoires were sampled until the peak T cell response had passed. Just a handful of AZD1222 recipients tested seropositive at baseline.

Germline V lookup: CDR1 SGHNT, CDR2 YYREEE (reference sequence). V shed 3 bases, J shed 4 bases, and the junction held 11 bases outside the gene matches. CDR3 length equals 17 residues. This table comes from immunoSEQ multiplex PCR, and its TCRdb copy is limited to in-frame clones, with some not included. The sample includes about 110,000 clones, around 90% of them seen just once. The chain has TRBV5-4 and TRBJ1-4, with 8 bases lining up with TRBD1. This specimen was peripheral blood, taken on day 0 of AZD1222 vaccination. The receptor comes from an adult in good health. DNA for the CDR3: TGTGCCAGCAGCTCCGGGCAGGGGGCGCGGGGTAATGAAAAACTGTTTTTT. Translating it yields CASSSGQGARGNEKLFF.